Only a few counts were recorded for the clone carrying this TCR beta chain. Its antigen is still unknown. This sample is drawn from a study of molecular identifiers for immune sequencing clone quantification. In the study overall: In replicates, RNA taken from approximately 20,000 or 100,000 naive CD8 cells was divided five ways, and four portions underwent sequencing. Regarding the study as a whole: Clones above 20 RNA copies held over 97% of effector molecules, under 1% in naive cells.

MiXCR was run by TCRdb on the PCR reads, yielding one entry per CDR3 protein. The top ten hold over 1.1% of the sample, which has about 63,000 distinct CDR3 sequences, under 20% seen once. Germline V gene data show CDR1 as MGHRA and CDR2 as YSYEKL. The CDR3 contains 18 residues. V lost 3 bases to trimming and J lost 0 bases, with 21 bases between them. The chain is built from TRBV4-1 and TRBJ2-7, with D unclear. The receptor comes from a human donor in good health. Some libraries in this study had Jurkat cell RNA spiked in. The specimen sequenced was naive CD8+ T cells from blood, with Jurkat cell RNA spiked in. Indicated subset: FACS-sorted CD8+CD4-CCR7+CD45RA+ naive T cells. The CDR3 nucleotides read TGCGCCAGCAGCCAGAAGTATGTCCGGCAGGAGAGCTCCTACGAGCAGTACTTC. It specifies CASSQKYVRQESSYEQYF.